Below are 7 T cell receptor beta chains sequenced from a single sample in a study of response to subunit inactivated influenza vaccine. In TCRdb, the RT-PCR reads were re-called with MiXCR into one record per CDR3 protein. The table records about 780,000 distinct CDR3 sequences, approximately 18% of them present only once. The material was PBMCs from blood, obtained more than 4 days after vaccination. These receptors originate from a man aged 50-59 years who received an inactivated influenza vaccine.

Ten or more counts support this clonotype. J is TRBJ2-1 and V is TRBV29-1, with D perhaps matching TRBD1 (6 bases). Germline values: CDR1 SQVTM, CDR2 ANQGSEA. V lost 2 bases and J lost 4, with 12 bases in between. The CDR3 length is 14 residues. The CDR3 loop is CSVEWGLRYNEQFF. In DNA, the CDR3 is TGCAGCGTTGAATGGGGGCTAAGGTACAATGAGCAGTTCTTC.

The rearrangement joins TRBV5-5 to TRBJ2-6; no firm D call. In germline, CDR1 is SGHKS, CDR2 YYEKEE (reference sequence). The CDR3 totals 13 residues. Deletions cut 1 base from V and 6 bases from J, with 5 bases between. The DNA for the CDR3 is TGTGCCAGCAGCTTGCCTGAGGCCAACGTCCTGACTTTC. The encoded protein is CASSLPEANVLTF.

This clonotype was detected only a few times. This chain joins TRBV11-2 and TRBJ2-1; possibly TRBD1 for D (6 bases). CDR1 is SGHAT, CDR2 FQNNGV, per germline. CDR3 length: 19 amino acids. V shed 0 bases and J shed 6 bases, with 24 bases lying between them. The CDR3 region is CASSLDVWLQDRRPNEQFF. The CDR3 coding sequence is TGTGCCAGCAGCTTAGACGTTTGGTTACAGGACAGAAGGCCCAATGAGCAGTTCTTC.

This clonotype has just a few counts. The V and J genes are TRBV5-1 and TRBJ2-2, with D perhaps TRBD1 (6 bases). Trimming pared 6 bases from V and 4 bases from J, leaving 13 bases between. This CDR3 region has 14 residues. Looked up from germline, CDR1 is SGHRS and CDR2 is YFSETQ. As DNA, the CDR3 is TGCGCCAGCACCGTAACAGGGTCCACCGGGGAGCTGTTTTTT. Protein sequence: CASTVTGSTGELFF.

This clonotype was counted only a few times. J is TRBJ1-1 and V is TRBV20-1; D is unresolved. CDR1 and CDR2 from the germline V gene are DFQATT and SNEGSKA (reference sequence). This CDR3 has 13 residues. Deletions cut 5 bases from V and 8 bases from J, with 18 bases between. The chain's CDR3 is CSAGGVVVEEAFF. The CDR3 nucleotides are TGCAGTGCTGGCGGTGTTGTGGTCGAAGAAGCTTTCTTT.

The chain recombines TRBV7-9 with TRBJ2-3, with a tentative D call TRBD1 (6 bases). The CDR3 length is 15 residues. Germline V gives CDR1 SEHNR, CDR2 FQNEAQ (reference sequence). The germline V and J ends were trimmed by 6 bases and 4 bases, with 17 bases remaining between them. The CDR3 nucleotides read TGTGCCAGCAGTGTCGCAGGGGTTTGGTCAGATACGCAGTATTTT. Residues: CASSVAGVWSDTQYF.

The genes are TRBV15 and TRBJ2-5; 9 bases map to TRBD2. This CDR3 contains 17 residues. J was trimmed by 6 bases and V by 0 bases; bases with no gene match: 11. CDR1 LNHNV and CDR2 YYDKDF come from the germline V gene (reference sequence). This CDR3 is CATSRDISSGSQKTQYF. The CDR3 bases are TGTGCCACCAGCAGAGATATTAGTAGCGGGAGTCAAAAGACCCAGTACTTC.